Below are 15 T cell receptor beta chains sequenced from a single sample in a study of T cells in Graves' hyperthyroidism and ophthalmopathy. Amplified TCR beta CDR3 regions derived from RNA transcripts. Carried out on the TCR CDR3, a first-round RT-PCR used the HTBI primer set. One entry per CDR3 protein results from TCRdb running MiXCR on the multiplex PCR reads. The table includes about 460,000 distinct CDR3 sequences, about 20% detected once. Material: blood. All receptors come from a woman aged 70-85 years with Graves' ophthalmopathy.

This chain connects TRBV27 to TRBJ1-1; possible D gene TRBD1, 5 bases. The CDR3 runs 14 residues. Germline V gene sequence: CDR1 MNHEY, CDR2 SMNVEV (reference sequence). V dropped 3 bases and J dropped 5 bases, with 13 bases sitting between them. The CDR3 DNA is TGTGCCAGCAGTTTTAGGGACGGTCGAACTGAAGCTTTCTTT. This codes for CASSFRDGRTEAFF.

The gene calls are TRBV5-1 and TRBJ2-3; 7 nucleotides line up with TRBD1. CDR3 length: 17 amino acids. Germline lookup yields CDR1 SGHRS and CDR2 YFSETQ. After removal of 3 bases from V and 1 base from J, the junction contained 11 bases not matched to a gene. Here the CDR3 reads CASSSVPITGGTDTQYF. In DNA, the CDR3 is TGCGCCAGCAGCTCGGTTCCTATCACAGGGGGCACAGATACGCAGTATTTT.

The genes are TRBV20-1 and TRBJ1-5, with TRBD1 as a possible D gene (5 bases). CDR1 and CDR2 from the germline V gene are DFQATT and SNEGSKA (reference sequence). The CDR3 extends over 15 amino acids. V dropped 5 bases and J dropped 3 bases, with 17 bases sitting between them. The CDR3 sequence is CSAPRGRSFNQPQHF. For the CDR3, the DNA is TGCAGTGCTCCGAGGGGCAGAAGCTTCAATCAGCCCCAGCATTTT.

V usage is TRBV28 and J usage is TRBJ2-3; 15 positions match TRBD2. CDR1 and CDR2 from the germline V gene are MDHEN and SYDVKM. Unmatched junction bases numbered 9, after V lost 4 bases and J lost 4 bases. The CDR3 runs 18 residues. This CDR3 reads CASSSRGWTSGRADTQYF. CDR3 sequence (DNA): TGTGCCAGCAGTTCCCGGGGGTGGACTAGCGGGAGGGCAGATACGCAGTATTTT.

The chain has TRBV6-7 and TRBJ1-2; D call uncertain. TRBV6-7 is designated an ORF whose function remains uncertain. Trimming removed 4 bases from V and 10 bases from J, with 19 bases in between. This CDR3 region has 14 residues. This CDR3 reads CASSFATGLLTYTF. The CDR3 bases are TGTGCCAGCAGTTTTGCCACCGGGCTCCTCACCTACACCTTC.

This clonotype showed up just a few times. The genes are TRBV6-1 and TRBJ1-1, with D possibly TRBD1 on 6 matching bases. Germline CDR1 and CDR2: MNHNS and SASEGT. This CDR3 region has 14 residues. V was cut by 7 bases and J by 5 bases, with 17 bases left in between. The CDR3 nucleotides read TGTGCCAGCAACCCGGACAGAGGGGGAACTGAAGCTTTCTTT. This encodes CASNPDRGGTEAFF.

About this clonotype: Germline and junction disagree at one end, which may indicate a read error. The chain joins TRBV6-5 to TRBJ1-1; 8 positions agree with TRBD1. Germline-derived CDR1 and CDR2 are MNHEY and SVGAGI. The CDR3 has 12 amino acids. The CDR3: CASSNPGQEALF. CDR3 nucleotides: TGTGCCAGCAGTAACCCGGGACAGGAAGCTCTCTTT.

The rearrangement uses TRBV20-1 and TRBJ1-2; the match to TRBD1 covers 7 bases. The CDR3 totals 14 residues. Germline assignment: CDR1 DFQATT and CDR2 SNEGSKA (reference sequence). V shed 1 base, J shed 1 base, and the junction held 3 bases outside the gene matches. CDR3 region: CSARVRGNNYGYTF. The CDR3 bases are TGCAGTGCTAGAGTCAGGGGGAATAACTATGGCTACACCTTC.

The chain carries TRBV9 and TRBJ2-7; D call uncertain. V was trimmed by 0 bases and J by 1 base, leaving 14 bases between them. The CDR3 is 16 amino acids. CDR1 SGDLS and CDR2 YYNGEE come from the germline V gene. This CDR3 reads CASSVDQGARSYEQYF. The CDR3, as DNA: TGTGCCAGCAGCGTAGATCAAGGAGCCCGATCCTACGAGCAGTACTTC.

This clonotype was detected a few times. The J gene is TRBJ2-1, the V gene TRBV7-2; 10 bases align to TRBD2. This CDR3 spans 15 amino acids. V dropped 6 bases and J dropped 4; count of bases not matched to a gene: 6. Germline V gives CDR1 SGHTA, CDR2 FQGNSA. CDR3 loop: CASSSTSGIYNEQFF. DNA of the CDR3: TGTGCCAGCAGTTCAACTAGCGGGATATACAATGAGCAGTTCTTC. The variable domain in full, with the rest retrieved from reference TRBV7-2 and TRBJ2-1, is GAGVSQSPSNKVTEKGKDVELRCDPISGHTALYWYRQSLGQGLEFLIYFQGNSAPDKSGLPSDRFSAERTGGSVSTLTIQRTQQEDSAVYLCASSSTSGIYNEQFFGPGTRLTVL.

This clonotype came up once. The CDR3 coding sequence is TGCGCCAGCAGCCGCCTCTCACAGGGGGAGGGCTACGAGCAGTACTTC. Translating it yields CASSRLSQGEGYEQYF. The J gene is TRBJ2-7, the V gene TRBV4-1; a possible D gene is TRBD1 (8 bases). The V gene's germline CDR1 is MGHRA and CDR2 YSYEKL. There are 16 residues in the CDR3. Trimming removed 4 bases from V and 3 bases from J, with 19 bases in between.

A single count supports this clonotype. V gene TRBV6-2 or TRBV6-3 combines with J gene TRBJ1-1; D gene uncertain. The germline V gene has CDR1 MNHEY and CDR2 SVGEGT. The CDR3 totals 14 residues. The germline V and J ends were trimmed by 8 bases and 6 bases, with 19 bases remaining between them. The CDR3 loop is CASGETVTYPEAFF. The CDR3 bases are TGTGCCAGCGGAGAGACCGTAACCTATCCTGAAGCTTTCTTT.

This clonotype came up a few times. The chain recombines TRBV30 with TRBJ2-1; D might be TRBD2 (7 bases). Germline-derived CDR1 and CDR2 are GTSNPN and SVGIG (reference sequence). V lost 2 bases and J lost 3, with 20 bases in between. This CDR3 region has 17 residues. The CDR3 sequence is CAWSLGMGGAFYNEQFF. CDR3 coding DNA: TGTGCCTGGAGTCTTGGAATGGGGGGGGCTTTCTACAATGAGCAGTTCTTC. Filled out from reference TRBV30 and TRBJ2-1, the complete variable domain reads SQTIHQWPATLVQPVGSPLSLECTVEGTSNPNLYWYRQAAGRGLQLLFYSVGIGQISSEVPQNLSASRPQDRQFILSSKKLLLSDSGFYLCAWSLGMGGAFYNEQFFGPGTRLTVL.

The CDR3 DNA sequence: TGTGCCAGCAACCGGGAGGGGTCCTACAATGAGCAGTTCTTC. It yields the protein CASNREGSYNEQFF. This sequence joins TRBV2 and TRBJ2-1; TRBD2 matches at 8 bases. Germline V gene sequence: CDR1 SNHLY, CDR2 FYNNEI. The CDR3 spans 14 residues. V was clipped by 7 bases and J by 1 base; unmatched bases: 3.

The CDR3 coding sequence is TGCAGTGTCTCTCAGGGAAACAATGAAAAACTGTTTTTT. It codes for CSVSQGNNEKLFF. V gene TRBV20-1 combines with J gene TRBJ1-4; D might be TRBD1 (5 bases). The germline V gene encodes CDR1 DFQATT and CDR2 SNEGSKA (reference sequence). V was trimmed by 7 bases and J by 5 bases, leaving 14 bases between them. This CDR3 is 13 amino acids long.